What follows are 15 T cell receptor beta chains derived from one specimen sequenced in a study of blood T cell repertoires in COVID-19. The assay was immunoSEQ multiplex PCR, and TCRdb's table has in-frame clones only and misses some. Of roughly 81,000 clones in the sample, 70% to 90% are singletons; the top ten hold roughly 12%. Source material: peripheral blood. The receptor set was obtained from a man in his 70s with active or convalescent COVID-19.

The rearrangement joins TRBV5-8 to TRBJ1-1, with 7 positions matching TRBD1. This CDR3 has 15 amino acids. Per germline, CDR1 SGHTS and CDR2 YDEGEE. V was pared by 3 bases and J by 0 bases, with 5 bases of the junction left unmatched. The CDR3 DNA reads as TGTGCCAGCAGCTCCTCCGGACAGGTGAACACTGAAGCTTTCTTT. This gives the protein CASSSSGQVNTEAFF.

V gene TRBV27 combines with J gene TRBJ2-2, with D possibly matching TRBD2 (6 bases). V was cut by 4 bases and J by 7 bases, with 13 bases left in between. Germline V gene lookup returns CDR1 MNHEY and CDR2 SMNVEV (reference sequence). The CDR3 sequence is 14 residues long. The CDR3 spells CASSYSGGIGELFF. DNA for the CDR3: TGTGCCAGCAGTTACTCCGGGGGAATCGGGGAGCTGTTTTTT.

The chain couples TRBV5-6 to TRBJ2-1; tentatively, D is TRBD2 (5 bases). V lost 1 base and J 10 bases, leaving 15 bases between the germline ends. The CDR3 consists of 14 residues. The germline V gene encodes CDR1 SGHDT and CDR2 YYEEEE. The CDR3, as DNA: TGTGCCAGCAGCTTGCTTGCCGACTATGTGGAGCAGTTCTTC. Encoded protein: CASSLLADYVEQFF.

The genes are TRBV10-2 and TRBJ1-1, with a possible D match to TRBD1 (6 bases). The germline V gene has CDR1 WSHSY and CDR2 SAAADI. This CDR3 comprises 14 residues. Trimming stripped 3 bases from V and 5 bases from J, with 13 bases between. Written as DNA, the CDR3 is TGCGCCAGCAGTGAACTGGGGGCGAGGACTGAAGCTTTCTTT. Translation: CASSELGARTEAFF.

This clone showed up just a few times. The V call is TRBV14, the J call TRBJ2-7, with a weak D call TRBD1 (5 bases). This CDR3 is 14 amino acids long. Germline V lookup: CDR1 SGHDN, CDR2 FVKESK. Deletions cut 6 bases from V and 7 bases from J, with 19 bases between. The CDR3 nucleotides read TGTGCCAGCAGTCTAGGACATTCCCCCTGGGAGCAGTACTTC. Amino acid sequence: CASSLGHSPWEQYF.

This clone has just a few counts. This rearrangement joins TRBV9 to TRBJ2-3; TRBD2 might be the D (5 bases). Between the trimmed V and J ends, which lost 2 bases and 3 bases, there was a span of 10 bases. The CDR3 is made up of 14 amino acids. Germline assignment: CDR1 SGDLS and CDR2 YYNGEE. In DNA form, the CDR3 reads TGTGCCAGCAGCGTCCGGGATGTTACAGATACGCAGTATTTT. Translated, it gives CASSVRDVTDTQYF.

V gene TRBV4-1 combines with J gene TRBJ2-7; 13 bases fit TRBD2. V trimming: 2 bases; J trimming: 2 bases; junction bases outside the gene matches: 6. The CDR3 loop spans 17 amino acids. Germline values: CDR1 MGHRA, CDR2 YSYEKL. CDR3 residues: CASSQRLLAGGTYEQYF. The CDR3 nucleotides read TGCGCCAGCAGCCAACGTTTACTAGCGGGGGGGACCTACGAGCAGTACTTC.

The rearrangement links TRBV7-6 to TRBJ1-1, with TRBD1 matching 7 bases. The CDR3 has 13 residues. The germline gives CDR1 SGHVS, CDR2 FNYEAQ. Trimming cost V 4 bases and J 6 bases; bases outside gene matches: 5. Here the CDR3 reads CASSSRTGPEAFF. CDR3 sequence (DNA): TGTGCCAGCAGCTCTAGGACAGGACCTGAAGCTTTCTTT.

The chain employs TRBV3-1 (or the pseudogene TRBV3-2) and TRBJ1-5, with 8 bases identical to TRBD1. The length of the CDR3 is 15 residues. J gave up 5 bases and V 1 base, and 4 bases lay outside the gene matches. From germline, CDR1 is LGHDT and CDR2 YNNKEL (reference sequence). The CDR3 protein is CASSQGPGGHQPQHF. The DNA of the CDR3 is TGTGCCAGCAGCCAAGGCCCAGGGGGCCATCAGCCCCAGCATTTT.

The DNA of the CDR3 is TGTGCCAGCAGCTTAGCGCTCGGGGATCAGCCCCAGCATTTT. This gives the protein CASSLALGDQPQHF. V gene TRBV7-2 combines with J gene TRBJ1-5; D gene ambiguous. Germline-derived CDR1 and CDR2 are SGHTA and FQGNSA. The V end lost 0 bases, the J end lost 5 bases, and 8 bases lay between the germline ends. CDR3 size: 14 residues.

In the case of this clone: The CDR3 ends on some other residue instead of the conserved phenylalanine or tryptophan, so this is likely a read error. The limits of the CDR3 on the DNA are not certain, so only TCRdb's listed CDR3 is given. The rearrangement uses TRBV5-4 and TRBJ2-3; the listed D gene, TRBD2, was not tested against the DNA. Termini included, the CDR3 measures 12 amino acids. Germline values: CDR1 SGHNT, CDR2 YYREEE (reference sequence). This chain's CDR3 is CASSLEGSGLGI.

As DNA, the CDR3 is TGTGCCAGCAGTTACTCCGACAGGGACAATGAGCAGTTCTTC. Amino acid sequence: CASSYSDRDNEQFF. This sequence joins TRBV6-2 or TRBV6-3 and TRBJ2-1; 7 positions match TRBD1. J gave up 5 bases and V 0 bases, and 1 base lay outside the gene matches. Germline values: CDR1 MNHEY, CDR2 SVGEGT. This CDR3 comprises 14 residues.

A word on this clone: This CDR3 is also generated by other DNA sequences in the sample. This rearrangement joins TRBV7-8 to TRBJ1-5, with 7 bases matching TRBD1. The CDR3 sequence is 13 residues long. Germline V lookup: CDR1 SGHVS, CDR2 FQNEAQ. The V and J ends lost 4 bases and 4 bases, in that order; junction bases with no gene match: 1. This CDR3 is CASSSQGNQPQHF. The DNA of the CDR3 is TGTGCCAGCAGCTCACAGGGGAATCAGCCCCAGCATTTT.

V and J are TRBV7-9 and TRBJ2-2; 7 positions agree with TRBD2. Germline-derived CDR1 and CDR2 are SEHNR and FQNEAQ (reference sequence). This CDR3 comprises 14 residues. V gave up 8 bases and J gave up 1 base; unmatched junction bases: 4. The CDR3 protein is CASFRGVNTGELFF. DNA of the CDR3: TGTGCCAGCTTTCGGGGGGTGAACACCGGGGAGCTGTTTTTT.

This clone showed up just once. The rearrangement joins TRBV4-1 to TRBJ1-2; TRBD1 might be the D (6 bases). The CDR3 has 15 amino acids. The V end lost 3 bases, the J end lost 5 bases, and 16 bases lay between the germline ends. In germline, CDR1 is MGHRA, CDR2 YSYEKL. The CDR3 reads CASSQTPGAGYGYTF. The CDR3 coding sequence is TGCGCCAGCAGCCAGACCCCAGGGGCTGGGTATGGCTACACCTTC.